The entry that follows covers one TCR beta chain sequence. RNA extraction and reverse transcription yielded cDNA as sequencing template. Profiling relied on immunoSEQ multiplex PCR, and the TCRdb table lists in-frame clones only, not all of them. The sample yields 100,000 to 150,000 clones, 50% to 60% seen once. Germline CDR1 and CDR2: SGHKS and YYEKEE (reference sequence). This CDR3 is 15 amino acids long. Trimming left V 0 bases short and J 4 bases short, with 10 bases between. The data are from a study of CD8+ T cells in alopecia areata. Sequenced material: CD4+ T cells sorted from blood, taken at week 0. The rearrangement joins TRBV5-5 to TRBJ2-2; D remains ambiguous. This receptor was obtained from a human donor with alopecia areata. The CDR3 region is CASSLDFTGTGELFF. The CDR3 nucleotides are TGTGCCAGCAGCTTGGATTTTACCGGCACCGGGGAGCTGTTTTTT. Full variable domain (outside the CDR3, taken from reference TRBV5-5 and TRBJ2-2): DAGVTQSPTHLIKTRGQQVTLRCSPISGHKSVSWYQQVLGQGPQFIFQYYEKEERGRGNFPDRFSARQFPNYSSELNVNALLLGDSALYLCASSLDFTGTGELFFGEGSRLTVL.